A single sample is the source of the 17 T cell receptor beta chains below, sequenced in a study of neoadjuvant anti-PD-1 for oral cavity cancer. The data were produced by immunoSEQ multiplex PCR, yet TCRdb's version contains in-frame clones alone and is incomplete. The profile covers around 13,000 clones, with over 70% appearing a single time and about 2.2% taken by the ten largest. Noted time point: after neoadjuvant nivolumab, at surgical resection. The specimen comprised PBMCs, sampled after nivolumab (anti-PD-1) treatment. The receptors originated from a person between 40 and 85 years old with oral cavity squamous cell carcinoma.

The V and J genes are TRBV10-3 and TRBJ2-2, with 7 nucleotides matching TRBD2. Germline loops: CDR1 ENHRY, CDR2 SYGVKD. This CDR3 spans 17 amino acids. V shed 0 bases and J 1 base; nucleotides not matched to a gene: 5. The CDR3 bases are TGTGCCATCAGTGAGTCGTCGAAGCGGGGGAACACCGGGGAGCTGTTTTTT. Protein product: CAISESSKRGNTGELFF.

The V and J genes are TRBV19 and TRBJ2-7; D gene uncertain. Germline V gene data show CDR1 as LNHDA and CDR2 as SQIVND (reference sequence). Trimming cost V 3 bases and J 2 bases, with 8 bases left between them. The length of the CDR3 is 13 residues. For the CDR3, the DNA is TGTGCCAGTAGTATGAAGGGAACCTACGAGCAGTACTTC. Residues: CASSMKGTYEQYF.

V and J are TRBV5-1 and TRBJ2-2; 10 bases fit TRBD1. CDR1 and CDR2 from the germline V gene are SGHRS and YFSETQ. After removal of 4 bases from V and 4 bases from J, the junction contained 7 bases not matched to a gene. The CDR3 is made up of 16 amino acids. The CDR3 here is CASSRGQGSGTGELFF. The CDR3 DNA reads TGCGCCAGCAGCAGGGGACAGGGGAGTGGCACCGGGGAGCTGTTTTTT.

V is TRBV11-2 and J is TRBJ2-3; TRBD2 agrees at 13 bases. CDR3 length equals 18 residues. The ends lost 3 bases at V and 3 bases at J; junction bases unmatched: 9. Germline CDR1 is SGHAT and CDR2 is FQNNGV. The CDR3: CASSLDWTSGRATDTQYF. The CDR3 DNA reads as TGTGCCAGCAGCTTGGACTGGACTAGCGGGAGAGCGACAGATACGCAGTATTTT.

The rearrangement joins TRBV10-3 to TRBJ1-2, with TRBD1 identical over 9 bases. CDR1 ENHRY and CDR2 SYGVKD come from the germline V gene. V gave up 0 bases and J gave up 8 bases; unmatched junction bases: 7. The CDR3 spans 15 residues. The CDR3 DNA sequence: TGTGCCATCAGTGAGTCTGGGGACAGGGTCGGCGGCTACACCTTC. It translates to CAISESGDRVGGYTF.

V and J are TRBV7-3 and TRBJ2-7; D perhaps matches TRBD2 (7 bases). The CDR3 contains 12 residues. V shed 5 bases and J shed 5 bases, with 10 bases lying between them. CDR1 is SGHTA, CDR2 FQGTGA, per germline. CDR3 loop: CASSPGGHEQYF. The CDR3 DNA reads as TGTGCCAGCAGCCCGGGGGGCCACGAGCAGTACTTC. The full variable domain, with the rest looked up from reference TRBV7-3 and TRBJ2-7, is GAGVSQTPSNKVTEKGKYVELRCDPISGHTALYWYRQSLGQGPEFLIYFQGTGAADDSGLPNDRFFAVRPEGSVSTLKIQRTERGDSAVYLCASSPGGHEQYFGPGTRLTVT.

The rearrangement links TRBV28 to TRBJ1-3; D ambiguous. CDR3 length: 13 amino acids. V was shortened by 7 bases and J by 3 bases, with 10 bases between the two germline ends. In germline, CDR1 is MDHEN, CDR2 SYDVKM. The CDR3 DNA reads TGTGCCAGCACAGTTCAGGTTGGAAACACCATATATTTT. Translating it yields CASTVQVGNTIYF. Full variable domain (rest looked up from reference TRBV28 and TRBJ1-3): DVKVTQSSRYLVKRTGEKVFLECVQDMDHENMFWYRQDPGLGLRLIYFSYDVKMKEKGDIPEGYSVSREKKERFSLILESASTNQTSMYLCASTVQVGNTIYFGEGSWLTVV.

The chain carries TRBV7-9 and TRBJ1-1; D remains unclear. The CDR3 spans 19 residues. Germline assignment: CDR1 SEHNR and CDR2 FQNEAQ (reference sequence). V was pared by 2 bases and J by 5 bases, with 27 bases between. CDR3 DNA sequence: TGTGCCAGCAGCTTATCTTTCGCAGGAAAAGCTCGAAAGATAACTGAAGCTTTCTTT. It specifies CASSLSFAGKARKITEAFF.

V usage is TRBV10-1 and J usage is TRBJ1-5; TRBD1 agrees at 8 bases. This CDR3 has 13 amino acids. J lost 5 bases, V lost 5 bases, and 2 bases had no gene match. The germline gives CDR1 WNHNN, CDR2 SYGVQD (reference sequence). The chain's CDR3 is CASSQGADQPQHF. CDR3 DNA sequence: TGCGCCAGCAGTCAGGGGGCTGATCAGCCCCAGCATTTT.

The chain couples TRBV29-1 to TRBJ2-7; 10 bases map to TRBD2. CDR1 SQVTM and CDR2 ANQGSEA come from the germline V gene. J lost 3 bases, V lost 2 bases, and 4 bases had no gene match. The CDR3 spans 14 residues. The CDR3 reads CSVESASGGYEQYF. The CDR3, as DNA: TGCAGCGTTGAATCGGCTAGCGGGGGCTACGAGCAGTACTTC.

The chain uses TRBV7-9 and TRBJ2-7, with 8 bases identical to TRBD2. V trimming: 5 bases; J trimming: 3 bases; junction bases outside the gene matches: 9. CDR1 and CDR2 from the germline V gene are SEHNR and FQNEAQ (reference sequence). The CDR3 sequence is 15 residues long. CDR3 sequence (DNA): TGTGCCAGCAGCCCCTCCCGGGGGGGAGTCTACGAGCAGTACTTC. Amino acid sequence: CASSPSRGGVYEQYF.

CDR3 sequence: CASSYSIGAVNYGYTF. Here the CDR3 DNA reads TGTGCCAGCAGTTACTCGATCGGGGCGGTTAACTATGGCTACACCTTC. The rearrangement uses TRBV6-5 and TRBJ1-2; a weak D match, TRBD1 (5 bases). In germline, CDR1 is MNHEY, CDR2 SVGAGI. V shed 0 bases and J shed 1 base, with 12 bases lying between them. The CDR3 runs 16 residues.

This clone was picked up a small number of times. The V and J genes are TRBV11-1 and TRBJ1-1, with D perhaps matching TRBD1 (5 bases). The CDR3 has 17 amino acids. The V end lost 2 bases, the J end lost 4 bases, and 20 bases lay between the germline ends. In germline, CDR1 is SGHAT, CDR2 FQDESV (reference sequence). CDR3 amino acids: CASSLKGTFFTSTEAFF. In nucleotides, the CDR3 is TGTGCCAGCAGCTTAAAAGGGACCTTCTTTACAAGCACTGAAGCTTTCTTT.

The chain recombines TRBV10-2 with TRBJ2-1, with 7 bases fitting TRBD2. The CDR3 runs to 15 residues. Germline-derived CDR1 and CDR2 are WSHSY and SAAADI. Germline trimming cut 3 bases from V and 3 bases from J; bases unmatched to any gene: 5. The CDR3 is CASSDGWTSYNEQFF. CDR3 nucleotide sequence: TGCGCCAGCAGTGACGGATGGACTAGCTACAATGAGCAGTTCTTC.

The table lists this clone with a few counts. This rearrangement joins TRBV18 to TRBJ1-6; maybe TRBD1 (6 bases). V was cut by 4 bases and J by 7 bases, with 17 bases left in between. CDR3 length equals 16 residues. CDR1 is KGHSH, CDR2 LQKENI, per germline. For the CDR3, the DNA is TGTGCCAGCTCACGTCGGCCTGGACAGAGAAATTCACCCCTCCACTTT. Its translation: CASSRRPGQRNSPLHF.

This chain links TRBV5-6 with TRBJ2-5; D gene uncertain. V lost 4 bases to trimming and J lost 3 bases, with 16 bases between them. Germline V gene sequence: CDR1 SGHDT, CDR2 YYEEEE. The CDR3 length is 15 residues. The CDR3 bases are TGTGCCAGCAGCGCCTTATTGGCGCCCGAAGAGACCCAGTACTTC. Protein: CASSALLAPEETQYF.

The CDR3 here is CASITGTAKETQYF. CDR3 coding DNA: TGTGCCAGCATTACCGGGACAGCCAAAGAGACCCAGTACTTC. The chain carries TRBV28 and TRBJ2-5; 7 bases fit TRBD1. This CDR3 spans 14 amino acids. Losses at the gene ends were 7 bases for V and 3 bases for J; bases not matched to a gene: 8. Germline V gene data show CDR1 as MDHEN and CDR2 as SYDVKM. The full variable domain, in which reference TRBV28 and TRBJ2-5 provide the parts outside the CDR3, is DVKVTQSSRYLVKRTGEKVFLECVQDMDHENMFWYRQDPGLGLRLIYFSYDVKMKEKGDIPEGYSVSREKKERFSLILESASTNQTSMYLCASITGTAKETQYFGPGTRLLVL.